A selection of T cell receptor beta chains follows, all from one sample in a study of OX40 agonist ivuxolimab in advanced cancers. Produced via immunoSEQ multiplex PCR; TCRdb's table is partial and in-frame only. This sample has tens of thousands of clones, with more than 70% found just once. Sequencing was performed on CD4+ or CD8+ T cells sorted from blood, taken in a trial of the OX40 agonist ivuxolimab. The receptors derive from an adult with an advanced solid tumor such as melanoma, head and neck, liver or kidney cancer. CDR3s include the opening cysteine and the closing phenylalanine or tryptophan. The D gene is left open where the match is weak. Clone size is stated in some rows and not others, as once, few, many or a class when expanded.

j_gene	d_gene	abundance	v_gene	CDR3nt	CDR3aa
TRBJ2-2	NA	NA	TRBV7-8	TGTGCCAGCAGCTCCCGACAGGGAGGTAACACCGGGGAGCTGTTTTTT	CASSSRQGGNTGELFF
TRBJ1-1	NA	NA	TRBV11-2	TGTGCCAGCAGTAGCAGGGCCCAAGCTTTCTTT	CASSSRAQAFF
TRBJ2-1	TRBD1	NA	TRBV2	TGTGCCAGCAGTCCTCGGACAGGATACAATGAGCAGTTCTTC	CASSPRTGYNEQFF
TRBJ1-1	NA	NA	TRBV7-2	TGTGCCAGCAGCCCGGGCTGGGCGGGGAACACTGAAGCTTTCTTT	CASSPGWAGNTEAFF
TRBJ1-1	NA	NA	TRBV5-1	TGCGCCAGCAGCGCCAGGGTGGGGGCGAACACTGAAGCTTTCTTT	CASSARVGANTEAFF
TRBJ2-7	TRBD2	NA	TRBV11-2	TGTGCCAGCAGCTTAGCCATTACTAGCGGGGGGTATTACGAGCAGTACTTC	CASSLAITSGGYYEQYF
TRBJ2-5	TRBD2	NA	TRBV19	TGTGCCAGTAGAGCCGGGACTAGCGGGCCTCTTTACTTC	CASRAGTSGPLYF
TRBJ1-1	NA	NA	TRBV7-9	TGTGCCAGCAGCTTTAGAAGGCTCGCGGCTGAAGCTTTCTTT	CASSFRRLAAEAFF
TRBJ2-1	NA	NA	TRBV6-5	TGTGCCAGCAGTAAGGGACCTAACTACGGGCAGTTCTTC	CASSKGPNYGQFF
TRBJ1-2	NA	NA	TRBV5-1	TGCGCCAGCAGCTTGGAGTCGGCAGGGGTCGTTCGCTACACCTTC	CASSLESAGVVRYTF
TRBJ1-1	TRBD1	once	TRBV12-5	TGTGCTAGTGGCCATAGGCAGGGGGCATTAAGGATCCCTGAAGCTTTCTTT	CASGHRQGALRIPEAFF
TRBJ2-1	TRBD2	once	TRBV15	TGTGCCACCAGCAGAGATGCAAGGGGACTAGCGGGGCTTGCGTCCTACAATGAGCAGTTCTTC	CATSRDARGLAGLASYNEQFF
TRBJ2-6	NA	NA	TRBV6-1	TGTGCCAGCCTAATGGGGGGAGATGGGGCCAACGTCCTGACTTTC	CASLMGGDGANVLTF
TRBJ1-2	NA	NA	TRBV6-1	TGTGCCAGCAGTGACACTGGACAGTACCCAGCTAACTATGGCTACACCTTC	CASSDTGQYPANYGYTF
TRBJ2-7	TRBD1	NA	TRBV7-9	TGTGCCAGCAGCTTAGAGGGGGACAGGGCGTACGAGCAGTACTTC	CASSLEGDRAYEQYF
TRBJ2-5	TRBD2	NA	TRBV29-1	TGCAGCGTTGATGGGCGGGGGTACAAAGAGACCCAGTACTTC	CSVDGRGYKETQYF
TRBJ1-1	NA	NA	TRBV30	TGTGCCTGGAACCCGGACAGACTGACCCCGCACACTGAAGCTTTCTTT	CAWNPDRLTPHTEAFF
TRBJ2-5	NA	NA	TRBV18	TGTGCCAGCTCCCTAGGGGAGACCCAGTACTTC	CASSLGETQYF
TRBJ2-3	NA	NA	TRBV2	TGTGCCAGCAGTGAATCAACGATTAGCACAGATACGCAGTATTTT	CASSESTISTDTQYF
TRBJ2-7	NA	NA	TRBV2	TGTGCCAGCAGCCCCGGACGAGGGGGGTTGGGCTACGAGCAGTACTTC	CASSPGRGGLGYEQYF
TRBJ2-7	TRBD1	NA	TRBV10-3	TGTGCCATCAGACGCCCGGGACAGGGCACCGAGCAGTACTTC	CAIRRPGQGTEQYF
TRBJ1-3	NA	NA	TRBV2	TGTGCCACCGCCCAAGGAGCCGGAAACACCATATATTTT	CATAQGAGNTIYF
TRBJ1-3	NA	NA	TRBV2	TGTGCCAGCAGTGGCGAGGCGGGCTTCTCTGGAAACACCATATATTTT	CASSGEAGFSGNTIYF
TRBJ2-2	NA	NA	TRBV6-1	TGTGCCAGCAGTGAATTGGGAGGAAACACCGGGGAGCTGTTTTTT	CASSELGGNTGELFF